The 26 T cell receptor beta chains in this list originate from one sample, sequenced in a study of shared clonotypes between healthy human individuals. CD45RO-negative cells were positively selected for CCR7, leaving out terminally differentiated effector memory CD45RA+ cells. Sequenced by immunoSEQ multiplex PCR; TCRdb stores in-frame clones only, minus some. The sample consists of more than 600,000 clones, about 91% of them appearing once. The sequencing input was naive CD8+ T cells sorted from blood. These TCRs come from a man aged 25 to 40 in good health.

CDR3 DNA: TGTGCCACCGAGGATTTATCGGGACAGGGGGCGCAGGGTCTTCAAAAACTGTTTTTT. It specifies CATEDLSGQGAQGLQKLFF. This chain joins TRBV15 and TRBJ1-4; 12 positions agree with TRBD1. This CDR3 contains 19 residues. With 8 bases clipped from V and 9 bases from J, the junction kept 22 bases outside the gene matches. CDR1 and CDR2 from the germline V gene are LNHNV and YYDKDF (reference sequence).

The chain joins TRBV27 to TRBJ2-4; perhaps TRBD1 as D (5 bases). Germline CDR1 and CDR2: MNHEY and SMNVEV (reference sequence). CDR3 length: 16 residues. With 2 bases removed from V and 0 bases from J, the gap between germline ends came to 11 bases. CDR3 in DNA: TGTGCCAGCAGTTTAATAGGGGATATAGCCAAAAACATTCAGTACTTC. Protein sequence: CASSLIGDIAKNIQYF.

The chain links TRBV7-2 to TRBJ2-7; D gene ambiguous. The length of the CDR3 is 12 residues. Germline V gives CDR1 SGHTA, CDR2 FQGNSA. Between the trimmed V and J ends, which lost 4 bases and 5 bases, there was a span of 9 bases. CDR3: CASSSRSDEQYF. CDR3 in DNA: TGTGCCAGCAGCTCGAGATCGGACGAGCAGTACTTC.

The chain employs TRBV27 and TRBJ2-2; D remains ambiguous. The CDR3 is 14 amino acids. Germline V lookup: CDR1 MNHEY, CDR2 SMNVEV (reference sequence). The V end was cut by 9 bases, the J end by 1 base, with 12 bases between. CDR3 sequence reads: CASRSLMNTGELFF. The CDR3 DNA is TGTGCCAGTAGGAGCTTAATGAACACCGGGGAGCTGTTTTTT.

The chain recombines TRBV6-1 with TRBJ2-7; no firm D call. CDR1 and CDR2 from the germline V gene are MNHNS and SASEGT. The CDR3 sequence is 14 residues long. The ends were cut back, 8 bases at V and 0 bases at J, with 14 bases in the middle. The CDR3 loop reads CASRSGYNSYEQYF. The CDR3 bases are TGTGCCAGCCGCTCTGGCTATAACTCCTACGAGCAGTACTTC.

This sequence joins TRBV10-3 and TRBJ2-5; no definite D call. Germline V gives CDR1 ENHRY, CDR2 SYGVKD. This CDR3 is 11 amino acids long. V was clipped by 3 bases and J by 5 bases, with 4 bases between them. The CDR3 protein is CAISDLETQYF. Here the CDR3 DNA reads TGTGCCATCAGTGATCTCGAGACCCAGTACTTC.

This clone was picked up one time. The chain has TRBV10-3 and TRBJ2-7; 7 bases line up with TRBD1. Germline lookup yields CDR1 ENHRY and CDR2 SYGVKD. The CDR3 has 13 residues. Trimming removed 3 bases from V and 3 bases from J; junction bases left unmatched: 2. The CDR3 spells CAISDRGYYEQYF. The CDR3 nucleotides are TGTGCCATCAGTGACAGGGGGTACTACGAGCAGTACTTC.

V and J are TRBV5-1 and TRBJ2-5; D possibly corresponds to TRBD2 (6 bases). This CDR3 spans 16 amino acids. Per germline, CDR1 SGHRS and CDR2 YFSETQ. Deletions cut 4 bases from V and 1 base from J, with 17 bases between. This CDR3 reads CASSLEVGGIQETQYF. The CDR3 bases are TGCGCCAGCAGCCTAGAGGTGGGGGGAATCCAAGAGACCCAGTACTTC.

This CDR3 reads CASSPPRDSTYNEQFF. In nucleotides, the CDR3 is TGTGCCAGCTCACCACCAAGGGACTCGACCTACAATGAGCAGTTCTTC. The V call is TRBV18, the J call TRBJ2-1; D may be TRBD2 (6 bases). Trimming shortened V by 0 bases and J by 2 bases, and 11 bases separated the two germline ends. The CDR3 is made up of 16 amino acids. Germline lookup yields CDR1 KGHSH and CDR2 LQKENI.

The chain recombines TRBV14 with TRBJ2-2, with D tentatively TRBD1 (5 bases). The CDR3 has 13 amino acids. Per the germline V gene, CDR1 is SGHDN and CDR2 is FVKESK. Between the trimmed V and J ends, which lost 3 bases and 6 bases, there was a span of 8 bases. CDR3 DNA sequence: TGTGCCAGCAGCCACCAGGGCCCCGGGGAGCTGTTTTTT. Amino acid sequence: CASSHQGPGELFF.

The V call is TRBV27, the J call TRBJ2-3; TRBD2 matches 7 bases. The CDR3 has 15 residues. Trimming cost V 5 bases and J 4 bases; bases outside gene matches: 9. Germline V gives CDR1 MNHEY, CDR2 SMNVEV (reference sequence). CDR3 sequence: CASSPNGGRADTQYF. The CDR3 DNA sequence: TGTGCCAGCAGTCCCAACGGGGGGAGGGCAGATACGCAGTATTTT.

The V gene is TRBV29-1, the J gene TRBJ2-7; D is undetermined. The germline V and J ends were trimmed by 3 bases and 2 bases, with 8 bases remaining between them. This CDR3 is built from 12 residues. Per germline, CDR1 SQVTM and CDR2 ANQGSEA. CDR3 in amino acids: CSVEDGPYEQYF. The CDR3 nucleotides read TGCAGCGTTGAGGACGGGCCCTACGAGCAGTACTTC.

The chain is built from TRBV7-9 and TRBJ2-7; 8 bases align to TRBD2. V gave up 1 base and J gave up 4 bases; unmatched junction bases: 6. Germline CDR1 and CDR2: SEHNR and FQNEAQ (reference sequence). The CDR3 totals 15 residues. This CDR3 is CASSLGAGASYEQYF. CDR3 DNA: TGTGCCAGCAGCTTAGGAGCGGGAGCTAGTTACGAGCAGTACTTC.

The sample holds a few counts of this clone. The chain uses TRBV5-6 and TRBJ1-1; D is undetermined. This CDR3 has 15 residues. V gave up 2 bases and J gave up 1 base, with 12 bases separating them. Germline V gives CDR1 SGHDT, CDR2 YYEEEE. CDR3 amino acids: CASSFPGKWNTEAFF. Written as DNA, the CDR3 is TGTGCCAGCAGCTTCCCAGGTAAATGGAACACTGAAGCTTTCTTT.

The genes are TRBV19 and TRBJ2-3, with 7 nucleotides matching TRBD2. V dropped 3 bases and J dropped 5; count of bases not matched to a gene: 17. Looked up from germline, CDR1 is LNHDA and CDR2 is SQIVND (reference sequence). This CDR3 has 18 residues. The CDR3 DNA is TGTGCCAGTAGTATTACGGGCATCCAGGCGGGAGCGATAGATACGCAGTATTTT. This sequence encodes CASSITGIQAGAIDTQYF.

This chain joins TRBV7-9 and TRBJ2-4; a weak D match, TRBD2 (5 bases). Germline V gene lookup returns CDR1 SEHNR and CDR2 FQNEAQ (reference sequence). Between the trimmed V and J ends, which lost 4 bases and 1 base, there was a span of 14 bases. The CDR3 loop spans 16 amino acids. The CDR3 protein is CASSSHQERAKNIQYF. CDR3 nucleotides: TGTGCCAGCAGCTCCCACCAGGAGCGGGCCAAAAACATTCAGTACTTC.

The chain employs TRBV7-6 and TRBJ2-2, with 8 nucleotides matching TRBD2. CDR1 and CDR2 from the germline V gene are SGHVS and FNYEAQ. J gave up 3 bases and V 1 base, and 7 bases lay outside the gene matches. CDR3 length equals 17 residues. The CDR3 is CASSLVLGLGDTGELFF. The CDR3 bases are TGTGCCAGCAGCTTAGTCCTGGGACTAGGAGACACCGGGGAGCTGTTTTTT.

The chain recombines TRBV7-9 with TRBJ1-2, with D possibly being TRBD1 (5 bases). Germline V gene lookup returns CDR1 SEHNR and CDR2 FQNEAQ (reference sequence). The V gene lost 3 bases and the J gene lost 8 bases, with 19 bases spanning the gap. This CDR3 is built from 15 residues. CDR3 amino acids: CASSLRERPGWGYTF. The CDR3 nucleotides are TGTGCCAGCAGCTTGCGAGAAAGGCCAGGGTGGGGCTACACCTTC.

The chain recombines TRBV12-5 with TRBJ2-2; D call uncertain. The CDR3 totals 12 residues. V was clipped by 4 bases and J by 4 bases, with 4 bases between them. Germline V gene data show CDR1 as LGHNT and CDR2 as FRNRAP. CDR3 DNA sequence: TGTGCTAGTGGTTCCCCCACCGGGGAGCTGTTTTTT. Translating gives CASGSPTGELFF.

The V call is TRBV11-2, the J call TRBJ2-1; 8 bases are a match to TRBD2. The V segment lost 3 bases and the J segment 3 bases; nucleotides outside the gene matches: 7. The CDR3 has 16 amino acids. Germline V gives CDR1 SGHAT, CDR2 FQNNGV. CDR3 residues: CASSLMAGGYYNEQFF. The DNA of the CDR3 is TGTGCCAGCAGCTTGATGGCGGGAGGTTACTACAATGAGCAGTTCTTC.

This sequence joins TRBV7-2 and TRBJ1-1; D is unresolved. With 2 bases removed from V and 2 bases from J, the gap between germline ends came to 12 bases. From germline, CDR1 is SGHTA and CDR2 FQGNSA. The CDR3 has 15 residues. CDR3 nucleotide sequence: TGTGCCAGCAGCTTACCCCTGTGGCACAACACTGAAGCTTTCTTT. It encodes CASSLPLWHNTEAFF.

Concerning this clone itself: A much larger clone sits a single nucleotide away, making a read error possible. The gene calls are TRBV7-9 and TRBJ2-3; 12 bases map to TRBD1. Unmatched junction bases numbered 4, after V lost 5 bases and J lost 4 bases. The CDR3 has 15 amino acids. CDR1 SEHNR and CDR2 FQNEAQ come from the germline V gene (reference sequence). The CDR3 loop reads CASSPGTGGADTQYF. The DNA for the CDR3 is TGTGCCAGCAGCCCAGGGACAGGGGGCGCAGATACGCAGTATTTT.

The rearrangement joins TRBV4-3 to TRBJ2-1; D not resolved. Germline assignment: CDR1 LGHNA and CDR2 YSLEER. Deletions cut 4 bases from V and 8 bases from J, with 15 bases between. This CDR3 has 14 amino acids. CDR3: CASSRGKGFDEQFF. CDR3 bases: TGCGCCAGCAGCCGTGGGAAGGGCTTTGATGAGCAGTTCTTC.

The genes are TRBV28 and TRBJ2-7, with TRBD2 identical over 10 bases. CDR1 is MDHEN, CDR2 SYDVKM, per germline. CDR3 size: 15 residues. Germline trimming cut 6 bases from V and 2 bases from J; bases unmatched to any gene: 7. The CDR3 region has the DNA TGTGCCAGCAGCCCGGGACTAGCGCCGACCTACGAGCAGTACTTC. It yields the protein CASSPGLAPTYEQYF.

This clone was recorded only once. The same CDR3 also results from other DNA sequences found in this sample. This chain connects TRBV11-2 to TRBJ2-7; TRBD2 matches 7 bases. V lost 1 base and J lost 2; bases outside the gene matches: 2. The length of the CDR3 is 14 residues. The V gene's germline CDR1 is SGHAT and CDR2 FQNNGV. CDR3 sequence (DNA): TGTGCCAGCAGCTTAGGGGCGGGGGCCTACGAGCAGTACTTC. It specifies CASSLGAGAYEQYF.

V usage is TRBV5-1 and J usage is TRBJ2-7, with 10 bases matching TRBD2. This CDR3 region has 15 residues. Germline V gene data show CDR1 as SGHRS and CDR2 as YFSETQ. V was pared by 0 bases and J by 3 bases, with 3 bases of the junction left unmatched. The CDR3 is CASSLEAGGFYEQYF. CDR3 bases: TGCGCCAGCAGCTTGGAAGCGGGAGGGTTCTACGAGCAGTACTTC.